The clone carrying this TCR beta chain was recorded a few times. This record comes from a study of T-cell reconstitution after alpha-beta-depleted transplantation in children. Researchers prepared the TCRbeta library using unique molecular identifiers, the study reports. TCRdb independently ran MiXCR on the PCR reads; one entry per CDR3 protein. This sample yields a few hundred thousand distinct CDR3 sequences, of which about 12% are seen a single time; around 6.1% belongs to the top ten. J lost 4 bases, V lost 0 bases, and 11 bases had no gene match. The length of the CDR3 is 18 residues. CDR1 and CDR2 (germline): DFQATT, SNEGSKA (reference sequence).

The sequencing used PBMCs from the stem cell graft donor, collected from the stem cell graft. This chain links TRBV20-1 with TRBJ2-1, with 11 bases identical to TRBD2. This sequence originates from a human donor who donated a stem cell graft to a child with combined immunodeficiency. CDR3 in DNA: TGCAGTGCTAGAGAGGAACTAGGGACTAGCGGAGTATACAATGAGCAGTTCTTC. Translating it yields CSAREELGTSGVYNEQFF.